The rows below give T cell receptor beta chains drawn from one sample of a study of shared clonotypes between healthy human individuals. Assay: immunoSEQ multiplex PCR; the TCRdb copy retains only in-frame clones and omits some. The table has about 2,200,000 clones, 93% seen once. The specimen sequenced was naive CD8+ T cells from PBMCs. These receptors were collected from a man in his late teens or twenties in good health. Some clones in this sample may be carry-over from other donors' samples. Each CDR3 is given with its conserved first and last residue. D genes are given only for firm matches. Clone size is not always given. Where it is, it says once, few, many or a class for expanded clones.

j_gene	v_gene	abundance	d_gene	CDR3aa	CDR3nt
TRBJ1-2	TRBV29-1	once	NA	CSVPAGGGYTF	TGCAGCGTCCCCGCCGGGGGGGGCTACACCTTC
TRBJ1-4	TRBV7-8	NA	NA	CASSLDGGFQGIGKLFF	TGTGCCAGCAGCTTAGATGGTGGGTTTCAGGGAATCGGAAAACTGTTTTTT
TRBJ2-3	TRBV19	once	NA	CAWRGGTDTQYF	TGTGCCTGGAGGGGAGGCACAGATACGCAGTATTTT
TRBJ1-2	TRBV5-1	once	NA	CASSGRDANYGYTF	TGCGCCAGCAGCGGCCGGGACGCAAACTATGGCTACACCTTC
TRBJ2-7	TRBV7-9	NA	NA	CASSFRGGSPSEQYF	TGTGCCAGCAGCTTCCGAGGCGGGTCACCCTCTGAGCAGTACTTC
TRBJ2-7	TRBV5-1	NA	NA	CASSDSAGEQYF	TGCGCCAGCAGTGACTCCGCTGGCGAGCAGTACTTC
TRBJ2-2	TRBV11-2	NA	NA	CASSPRVGGAATGELFF	TGTGCCAGCAGCCCAAGGGTCGGGGGAGCGGCCACCGGGGAGCTGTTTTTT
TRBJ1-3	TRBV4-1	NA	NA	CASSQRSQNSGNTIYF	TGCGCCAGCAGCCAGAGGTCACAGAACTCTGGAAACACCATATATTTT
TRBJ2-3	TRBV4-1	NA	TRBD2	CASSLRTSGIPSDTQYF	TGCGCCAGCAGCCTTCGGACTAGCGGGATTCCTTCAGATACGCAGTATTTT
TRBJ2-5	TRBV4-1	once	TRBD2	CASSQDQREGRETQYF	TGCGCCAGCAGCCAAGATCAGCGGGAGGGCCGGGAGACCCAGTACTTC
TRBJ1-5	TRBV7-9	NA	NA	CASSFGDTHSNQPQHF	TGTGCCAGCAGCTTTGGGGACACCCATAGCAATCAGCCCCAGCATTTT
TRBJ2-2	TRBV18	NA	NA	CASSPGVGTGELFF	TGTGCCAGCTCCCCGGGAGTCGGCACCGGGGAGCTGTTTTTT
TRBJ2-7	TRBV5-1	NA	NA	CASSYGTYYEQYF	TGCGCCAGCAGCTACGGGACTTACTACGAGCAGTACTTC
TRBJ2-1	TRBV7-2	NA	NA	CASSLVRGPYNEQFF	TGTGCCAGCAGCTTGGTCAGGGGACCCTACAATGAGCAGTTCTTC
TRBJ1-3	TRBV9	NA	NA	CASSGYDSSGNTIYF	TGTGCCAGCAGCGGGTACGATAGCTCTGGAAACACCATATATTTT